This T cell receptor beta chain is from a study of cytomegalovirus exposure and HLA in healthy donors. Primers for the PCR totalled 60 Vbeta and 13 Jbeta. TCRdb's copy holds only in-frame clones and misses some; the assay was immunoSEQ multiplex PCR. Seen here are 180,000 or so clones, over 70% observed once, and the top ten hold 2.5% to 4%. CDR3 length: 14 amino acids. Germline CDR1 reads SGDLS; CDR2 reads YYNGEE. V was trimmed by 0 bases and J by 2 bases, leaving 9 bases between them. The receptor comes from a female donor in good health and CMV-seronegative. The chain uses TRBV9 and TRBJ2-7; tentatively, D is TRBD1 (5 bases). Sequencing was performed on PBMCs. The CDR3: CASSVDQGPYEQYF. In DNA form, the CDR3 reads TGTGCCAGCAGCGTAGACCAGGGTCCCTACGAGCAGTACTTC.